Listed below are T cell receptor beta chains from one sample, sequenced in a study of beta chain features in type 1 diabetes. TCRdb keeps only in-frame clones here, not all; method: immunoSEQ multiplex PCR. This table holds about 150,000 clones, over 8.5% found once. The sample was central memory CD4+ T cells from blood. The receptor set was obtained from a man between 18 and 29 years old in good health. CDR3s include the opening cysteine and the closing phenylalanine or tryptophan. D genes are given only for firm matches. Expanded clones get a size class; other rows say once, few or many, or leave the size out.

>TRBD1|TRBV7-2|TRBJ2-2|NA
CASSSWTGGGELFF
TGTGCCAGCAGCTCGTGGACAGGTGGCGGGGAGCTGTTTTTT
>NA|TRBV20-1|TRBJ2-7|few
CSASSGLAGYF
TGCAGTGCATCTAGTGGGCTCGCTGGGTACTTC
>TRBD2|TRBV12-5|TRBJ2-7|NA
CASGLSWTRPYEQYF
TGTGCTAGTGGTCTATCCTGGACTAGACCCTACGAGCAGTACTTC
>NA|TRBV25-1|TRBJ2-4|few
CASSGRVENIQYF
TGTGCCAGCAGTGGCAGGGTTGAAAACATTCAGTACTTC
>TRBD1|TRBV28|TRBJ1-2|few
CASSLGGQGYGYTF
TGTGCCAGCAGTTTGGGGGGACAGGGCTATGGCTACACCTTC
>NA|TRBV21-1|TRBJ2-1|NA
CASSPWRVRSNEQFF
TGTGCCAGCAGCCCCTGGCGGGTAAGGAGCAATGAGCAGTTCTTC
>NA|TRBV7-9|TRBJ1-1|few
CASSPRFATGTYGFF
NA
>NA|TRBV7-2|TRBJ2-5|many
CASSLALYRTQYF
TGTGCCAGCAGCTTAGCACTCTACAGGACCCAGTACTTC
>TRBD1|TRBV29-1|TRBJ2-1|NA
CSVSRDSHEQFF
TGCAGCGTTTCAAGGGACAGCCATGAGCAGTTCTTC
>NA|TRBV12-2|TRBJ1-1|NA
CASRLKRALVYTEAFF
TGTGCAAGTCGCTTAAAGAGGGCGCTGGTCTACACTGAAGCTTTCTTT
>NA|TRBV27|TRBJ1-1|NA
CASSLRSGVQNTEAFF
TGTGCCAGCAGTTTGAGGTCGGGGGTCCAAAACACTGAAGCTTTCTTT
>NA|TRBV9|TRBJ1-4|few
CASSATPVATNEKLFF
TGTGCCAGCAGCGCTACCCCCGTGGCAACTAATGAAAAACTGTTTTTT